The present TCR beta chain was sequenced within a study of cytomegalovirus exposure and HLA in healthy donors. General study findings and limits: A later look showed TCR association rates differing by HLA locus, highest for DRB1 and lowest for HLA-C.

Both 60 Vbeta primers and 13 Jbeta primers went into the PCR. Sequencing used immunoSEQ multiplex PCR; TCRdb keeps in-frame clones, though not all of them. This sample has around 65,000 clones, with roughly four fifths found just once. This clone was counted once. The antigen remains undetermined. The specimen sequenced was PBMCs. This TCR was sampled from a young woman in good health and CMV-seropositive.

The CDR3 DNA is TGTGCCAGCGGGGACAGGGGGAAAGGCGAGCAGTACTTC. Translating gives CASGDRGKGEQYF. The rearrangement joins TRBV28 to TRBJ2-7, with 11 bases that match TRBD1. CDR1 MDHEN and CDR2 SYDVKM come from the germline V gene. CDR3 size: 13 residues. V lost 8 bases, J lost 6 bases, and 6 bases stayed unmatched. The full variable domain, its missing parts supplied by reference TRBV28 and TRBJ2-7, is DVKVTQSSRYLVKRTGEKVFLECVQDMDHENMFWYRQDPGLGLRLIYFSYDVKMKEKGDIPEGYSVSREKKERFSLILESASTNQTSMYLCASGDRGKGEQYFGPGTRLTVT.